The clone carrying this T cell receptor (beta chain) was seen repeatedly, ten times or more. The antigen is unknown. Other DNA sequences in the same sample also yield this CDR3. The V gene's germline CDR1 is SQVTM and CDR2 ANQGSEA. Trimming removed 5 bases at V and 2 bases at J, with 7 bases between. The CDR3 length is 13 residues. The data are from a study of beta chain features in type 1 diabetes. Study as a whole: Age, gender, cell numbers and subset yield matched between patients and controls.

Expressed TCRB transcripts got sequenced, as all isolated RNA was reverse transcribed. The repertoire was sequenced with immunoSEQ multiplex PCR; TCRdb's copy has only in-frame clones and lacks some. Here the sample spans around 180,000 clones, over 6% being singletons. Study conclusions and caveats: PCR may have favored shorter templates equally in patients and controls. Moderate yet significant TCRB CDR3 shortening was seen in Type 1 diabetes patients in all four CD4+ subsets. TCRB rearrangement may or may not be influenced by HLA type; here this remained unresolved.

Sequencing was carried out using central memory CD4+ T cells from blood. V is TRBV29-1 and J is TRBJ2-6; D unresolved. This TCR came from a man between 18 and 29 years old with type 1 diabetes. This chain's CDR3 is CSVSGAGANVLTF. The CDR3 region has the DNA TGCAGCGTTTCAGGTGCTGGGGCCAACGTCCTGACTTTC.